This entry concerns a single T cell receptor beta chain. The sample originates from a study of blood T cell repertoires in COVID-19. Overall study context: Whether acute or convalescent, the COVID-19 samples came from the United States, Italy and Spain. The analysed material was cDNA or gDNA that came from T cells, B-cell-depleted T cells, or PBMCs.

Authors' analysis steps: Amplification with reference gene primers provided the estimates of nucleated cell counts. Generated by immunoSEQ multiplex PCR, the TCRdb table keeps only in-frame clones and is missing some. V and J calls and clone size are given by that table; D and trimming were obtained from the DNA. The profile shows 140,000 to 150,000 clones, roughly 86% of them singletons. From germline, CDR1 is SGHDN and CDR2 FVKESK. The CDR3 runs to 16 residues. Trimming stripped 5 bases from V and 2 bases from J, with 18 bases between. J is TRBJ1-1 and V is TRBV14; perhaps TRBD1 as D (5 bases). This clonotype was obtained from a human donor with acute or convalescent COVID-19. The donor label of this sample is uncertain. The sample comprised peripheral blood. CDR3 in amino acids: CASSLIGRGRNTEAFF. CDR3 DNA sequence: TGTGCCAGCAGCTTAATAGGGAGGGGCAGAAACACTGAAGCTTTCTTT.